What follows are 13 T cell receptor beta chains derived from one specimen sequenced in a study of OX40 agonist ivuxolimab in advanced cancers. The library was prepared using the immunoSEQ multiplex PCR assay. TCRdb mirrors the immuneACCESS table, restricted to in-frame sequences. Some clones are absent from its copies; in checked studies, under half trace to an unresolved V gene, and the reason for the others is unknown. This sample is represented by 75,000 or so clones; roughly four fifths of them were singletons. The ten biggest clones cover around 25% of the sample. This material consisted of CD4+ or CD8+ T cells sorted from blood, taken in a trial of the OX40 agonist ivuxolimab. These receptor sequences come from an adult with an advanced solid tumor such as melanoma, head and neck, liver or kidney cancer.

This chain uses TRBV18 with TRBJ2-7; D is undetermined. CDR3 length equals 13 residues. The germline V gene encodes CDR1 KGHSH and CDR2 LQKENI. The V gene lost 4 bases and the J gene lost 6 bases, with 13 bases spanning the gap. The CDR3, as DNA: TGTGCCAGCTCACTATCCAGGCAGTTCGAGCAGTACTTC. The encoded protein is CASSLSRQFEQYF.

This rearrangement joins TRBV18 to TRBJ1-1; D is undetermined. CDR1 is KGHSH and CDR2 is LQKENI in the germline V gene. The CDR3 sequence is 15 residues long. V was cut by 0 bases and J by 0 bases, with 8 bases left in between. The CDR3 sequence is CASSPPNSMNTEAFF. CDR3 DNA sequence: TGTGCCAGCTCACCACCTAACAGTATGAACACTGAAGCTTTCTTT.

CDR3 nucleotides: TGTGCCAGCAGCGCGGGACAGGGGGATTACTACGAGCAGTACTTC. Its protein product is CASSAGQGDYYEQYF. The chain employs TRBV9 and TRBJ2-7; 11 bases align to TRBD1. CDR1 is SGDLS and CDR2 is YYNGEE in the germline V gene. Trimming cost V 3 bases and J 3 bases; bases outside gene matches: 5. The CDR3 sequence is 15 residues long.

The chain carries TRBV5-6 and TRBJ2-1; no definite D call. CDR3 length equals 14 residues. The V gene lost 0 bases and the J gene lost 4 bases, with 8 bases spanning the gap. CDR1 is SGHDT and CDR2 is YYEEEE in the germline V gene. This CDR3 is CASSLENRYNEQFF. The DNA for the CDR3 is TGTGCCAGCAGCTTGGAAAACAGATACAATGAGCAGTTCTTC.

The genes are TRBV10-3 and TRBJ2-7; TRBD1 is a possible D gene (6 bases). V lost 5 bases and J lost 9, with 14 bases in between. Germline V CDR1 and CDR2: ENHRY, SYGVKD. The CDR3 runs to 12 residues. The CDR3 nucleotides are TGTGCCATCAGTCCTACAGGGCGGTGGCAGTACTTC. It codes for CAISPTGRWQYF.

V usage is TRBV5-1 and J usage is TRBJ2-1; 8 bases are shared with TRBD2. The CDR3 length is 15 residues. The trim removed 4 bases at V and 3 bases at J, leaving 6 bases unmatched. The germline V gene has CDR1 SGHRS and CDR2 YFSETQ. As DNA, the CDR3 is TGCGCCAGCAGCCCGACGAGCGGGAGCTACAATGAGCAGTTCTTC. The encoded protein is CASSPTSGSYNEQFF.

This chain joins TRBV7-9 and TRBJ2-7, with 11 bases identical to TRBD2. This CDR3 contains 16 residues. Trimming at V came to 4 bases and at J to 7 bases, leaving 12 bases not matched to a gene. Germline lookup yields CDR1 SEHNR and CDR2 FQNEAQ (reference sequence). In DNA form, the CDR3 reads TGTGCCAGCAGCTCCTTAATAGCGGGAGGGCGGGATGAGCAGTACTTC. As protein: CASSSLIAGGRDEQYF. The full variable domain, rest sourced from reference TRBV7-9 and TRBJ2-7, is DTGVSQNPRHKITKRGQNVTFRCDPISEHNRLYWYRQTLGQGPEFLTYFQNEAQLEKSRLLSDRFSAERPKGSFSTLEIQRTEQGDSAMYLCASSSLIAGGRDEQYFGPGTRLTVT.

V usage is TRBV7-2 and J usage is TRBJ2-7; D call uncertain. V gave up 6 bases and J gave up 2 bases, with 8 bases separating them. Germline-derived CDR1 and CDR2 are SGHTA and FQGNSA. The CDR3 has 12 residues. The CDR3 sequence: CASSPNTYEQYF. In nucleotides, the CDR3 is TGTGCCAGCAGTCCTAACACCTACGAGCAGTACTTC.

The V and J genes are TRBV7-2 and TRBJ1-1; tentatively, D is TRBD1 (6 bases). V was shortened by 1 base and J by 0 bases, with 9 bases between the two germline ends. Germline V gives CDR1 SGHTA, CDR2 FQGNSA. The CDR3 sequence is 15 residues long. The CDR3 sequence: CASSLVGHLNTEAFF. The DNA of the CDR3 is TGTGCCAGCAGCTTAGTGGGACACTTGAACACTGAAGCTTTCTTT.

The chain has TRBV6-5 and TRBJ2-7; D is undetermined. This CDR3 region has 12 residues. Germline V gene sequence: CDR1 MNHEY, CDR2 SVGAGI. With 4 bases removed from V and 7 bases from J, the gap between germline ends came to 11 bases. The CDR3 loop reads CASSSPDEEQYF. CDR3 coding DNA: TGTGCCAGCAGTTCTCCGGACGAGGAGCAGTACTTC.

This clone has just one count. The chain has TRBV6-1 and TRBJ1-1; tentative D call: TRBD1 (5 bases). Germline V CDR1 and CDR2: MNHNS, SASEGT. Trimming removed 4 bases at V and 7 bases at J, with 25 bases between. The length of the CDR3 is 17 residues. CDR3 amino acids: CASSAFSTTQGNIEAFF. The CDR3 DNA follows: TGTGCCAGCAGTGCATTTTCGACAACGCAGGGAAATATTGAAGCTTTCTTT.

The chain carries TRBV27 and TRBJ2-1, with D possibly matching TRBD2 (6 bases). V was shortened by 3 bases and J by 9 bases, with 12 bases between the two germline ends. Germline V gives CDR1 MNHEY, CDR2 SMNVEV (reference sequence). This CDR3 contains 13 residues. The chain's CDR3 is CASSLGGMGEQFF. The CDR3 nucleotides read TGTGCCAGCAGTTTGGGAGGAATGGGTGAGCAGTTCTTC.

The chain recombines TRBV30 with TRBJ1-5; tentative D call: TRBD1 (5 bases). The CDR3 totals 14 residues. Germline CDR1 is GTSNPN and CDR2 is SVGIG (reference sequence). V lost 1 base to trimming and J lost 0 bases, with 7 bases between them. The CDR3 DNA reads TGTGCCTGGAGTGGGGACCTTAGCAATCAGCCCCAGCATTTT. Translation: CAWSGDLSNQPQHF.